The clone carrying this T cell receptor beta chain was counted between two and nine times. This entry belongs to a study of cytomegalovirus exposure and HLA in healthy donors. Sequenced by immunoSEQ multiplex PCR; TCRdb stores in-frame clones only, minus some. The table lists some 170,000 clones, about 89% of them singletons. The germline V gene encodes CDR1 MDHEN and CDR2 SYDVKM. This CDR3 is built from 15 residues. The ends lost 2 bases at V and 4 bases at J; junction bases unmatched: 2. The sample taken for sequencing was PBMCs. The J gene is TRBJ1-5, the V gene TRBV28; 10 bases map to TRBD1. The sequence was collected from a man aged 18 to 30 in good health and CMV-seropositive. The CDR3 loop is CASSLRDRGNQPQHF. CDR3 nucleotide sequence: TGTGCCAGCAGTTTAAGGGACAGGGGAAATCAGCCCCAGCATTTT. The full variable domain, in which reference TRBV28 and TRBJ1-5 provide the parts outside the CDR3, is DVKVTQSSRYLVKRTGEKVFLECVQDMDHENMFWYRQDPGLGLRLIYFSYDVKMKEKGDIPEGYSVSREKKERFSLILESASTNQTSMYLCASSLRDRGNQPQHFGDGTRLSIL.